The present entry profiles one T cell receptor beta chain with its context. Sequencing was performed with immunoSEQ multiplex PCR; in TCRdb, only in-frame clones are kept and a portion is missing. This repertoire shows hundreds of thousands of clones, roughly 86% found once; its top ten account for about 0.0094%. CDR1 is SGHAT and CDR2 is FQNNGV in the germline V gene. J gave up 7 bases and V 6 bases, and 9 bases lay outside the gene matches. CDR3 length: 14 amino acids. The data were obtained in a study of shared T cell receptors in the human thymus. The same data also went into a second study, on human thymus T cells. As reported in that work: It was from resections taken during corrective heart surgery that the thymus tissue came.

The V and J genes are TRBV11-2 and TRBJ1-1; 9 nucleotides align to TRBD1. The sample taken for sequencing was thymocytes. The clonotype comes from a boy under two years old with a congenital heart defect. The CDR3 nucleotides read TGTGCCAGCAGACCTGGGACAGGGCGGCGTGAAGCTTTCTTT. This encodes CASRPGTGRREAFF.